Listed here are 4 T cell receptor beta chains from one sample, sequenced in a study of blood T cell repertoires in COVID-19. Some clones are missing from TCRdb's copy, which holds only in-frame ones; the method was immunoSEQ multiplex PCR. The sample carries about 250,000 clones, around nine tenths recorded once. Sequencing used peripheral blood. Source of these receptors: a man of 80 years or more with acute or convalescent COVID-19.

The chain has TRBV2 and TRBJ2-7; D unresolved. The CDR3 is made up of 15 amino acids. Between the trimmed V and J ends, which lost 8 bases and 3 bases, there was a span of 20 bases. CDR1 is SNHLY, CDR2 FYNNEI, per germline. This CDR3 is CASRLVGQESYEQYF. CDR3 nucleotide sequence: TGTGCCAGCCGTTTGGTGGGTCAGGAAAGCTACGAGCAGTACTTC.

This clone was seen just once. The chain carries TRBV7-8 and TRBJ1-3; D ambiguous. CDR1 and CDR2 from the germline V gene are SGHVS and FQNEAQ. V dropped 3 bases and J dropped 3 bases, with 15 bases sitting between them. This CDR3 is built from 16 residues. The CDR3 sequence is CASSFGIVRSGNTIYF. DNA for the CDR3: TGTGCCAGCAGCTTTGGTATAGTGCGAAGTGGAAACACCATATATTTT.

The V and J genes are TRBV29-1 and TRBJ1-2, with D possibly matching TRBD1 (5 bases). Between the trimmed V and J ends, which lost 2 bases and 6 bases, there was a span of 13 bases. CDR1 and CDR2 (germline): SQVTM, ANQGSEA. The CDR3 length is 13 residues. CDR3 DNA sequence: TGCAGCGTTGAAAACCTCGGGGGAGATGGCTACACCTTC. As protein: CSVENLGGDGYTF.

J is TRBJ2-3 and V is TRBV15, with a possible D match to TRBD1 (8 bases). With 5 bases removed from V and 6 bases from J, the gap between germline ends came to 18 bases. Germline V gives CDR1 LNHNV, CDR2 YYDKDF (reference sequence). The CDR3 runs 15 residues. The CDR3 is CATSGDRGGWDTQYF. The CDR3, as DNA: TGTGCCACCAGCGGCGACAGGGGAGGGTGGGATACGCAGTATTTT.